The 2 T cell receptor beta chains presented below share a single source sample, sequenced in a study of read filtering for tumor transcriptome and immune sequencing. Molecular barcoded adaptors covering alpha/delta and beta/gamma chains were used on around 370 ng RNA. TCRdb reprocessed the reads with MiXCR, giving one entry per CDR3 protein. The sample includes more than 100,000 distinct CDR3 sequences, less than 15% seen only once; the top ten take about 8.6%. The sequenced sample consisted of a population of CD138-negative cells sorted from bone marrow. The receptor source for this set is a donor at least 40 years old with multiple myeloma.

This clonotype was detected many times. The chain couples TRBV10-2 to TRBJ2-7; the match to TRBD2 covers 8 bases. V was pared by 2 bases and J by 3 bases, with 3 bases of the junction left unmatched. CDR1 WSHSY and CDR2 SAAADI come from the germline V gene. This CDR3 is 14 amino acids long. CDR3 loop: CASSEGRGGYEQYF. The CDR3 DNA is TGCGCCAGCAGTGAGGGTCGGGGGGGCTACGAGCAGTACTTC.

This clonotype was seen many times. V is TRBV28 and J is TRBJ2-7, with 8 positions matching TRBD1. The V segment lost 6 bases and the J segment 11 bases; nucleotides outside the gene matches: 15. The CDR3 is made up of 14 amino acids. CDR1 MDHEN and CDR2 SYDVKM come from the germline V gene. Here the CDR3 DNA reads TGTGCCAGCAGCATCTCGGGACAGGACCACGGGGAGTACTTC. As protein: CASSISGQDHGEYF.